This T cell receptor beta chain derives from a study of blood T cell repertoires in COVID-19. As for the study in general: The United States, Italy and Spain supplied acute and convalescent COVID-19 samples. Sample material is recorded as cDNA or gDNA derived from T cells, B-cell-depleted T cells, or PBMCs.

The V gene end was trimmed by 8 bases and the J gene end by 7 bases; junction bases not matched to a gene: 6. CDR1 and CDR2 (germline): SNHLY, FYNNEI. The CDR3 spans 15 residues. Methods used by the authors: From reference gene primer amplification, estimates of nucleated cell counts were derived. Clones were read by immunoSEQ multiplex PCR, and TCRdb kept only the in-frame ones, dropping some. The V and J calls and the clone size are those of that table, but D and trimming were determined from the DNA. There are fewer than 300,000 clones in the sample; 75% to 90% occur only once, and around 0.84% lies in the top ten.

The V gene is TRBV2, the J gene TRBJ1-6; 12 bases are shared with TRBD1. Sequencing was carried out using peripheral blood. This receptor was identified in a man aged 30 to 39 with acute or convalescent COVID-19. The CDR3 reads CASLGTGGRNSPLHF. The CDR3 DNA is TGTGCCAGCTTAGGGACAGGGGGCAGGAATTCACCCCTCCACTTT.